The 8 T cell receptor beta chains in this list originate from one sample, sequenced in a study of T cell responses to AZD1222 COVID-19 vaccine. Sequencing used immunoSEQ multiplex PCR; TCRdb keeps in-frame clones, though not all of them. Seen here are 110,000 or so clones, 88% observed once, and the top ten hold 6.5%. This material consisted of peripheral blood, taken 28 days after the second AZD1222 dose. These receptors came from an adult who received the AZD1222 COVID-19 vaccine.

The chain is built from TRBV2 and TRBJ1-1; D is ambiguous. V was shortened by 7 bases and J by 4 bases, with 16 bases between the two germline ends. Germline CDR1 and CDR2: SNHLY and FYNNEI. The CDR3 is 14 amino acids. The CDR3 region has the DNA TGTGCCAGCAAAGAGTATCCCCGGGGCACTGAAGCTTTCTTT. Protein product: CASKEYPRGTEAFF.

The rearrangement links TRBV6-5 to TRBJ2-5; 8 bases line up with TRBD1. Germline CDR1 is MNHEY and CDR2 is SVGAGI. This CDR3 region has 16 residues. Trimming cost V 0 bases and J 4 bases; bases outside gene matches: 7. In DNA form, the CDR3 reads TGTGCCAGCAGTTACTCATCTGGACAGGGTTCAGAGACCCAGTACTTC. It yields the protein CASSYSSGQGSETQYF.

CDR3 coding DNA: TGTGCCAGCAGCCGCGGGGCGGGCAGCTCCTACAATGAGCAGTTCTTC. This sequence encodes CASSRGAGSSYNEQFF. The chain carries TRBV13 and TRBJ2-1; a weak D match, TRBD2 (6 bases). The CDR3 totals 16 residues. Germline CDR1 PRHDT, CDR2 FYEKMQ (reference sequence). Trimming took 5 bases from V and 0 from J, leaving 14 bases between them.

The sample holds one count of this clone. As DNA, the CDR3 is TGTGCCAGCAGTGAATTCGGAGAGCAAGAGACCCAGTACTTC. Its protein product is CASSEFGEQETQYF. This rearrangement joins TRBV2 to TRBJ2-5, with D uncertain. The V and J ends lost 2 bases and 2 bases respectively, with 9 bases between them. Germline assignment: CDR1 SNHLY and CDR2 FYNNEI. The CDR3 spans 14 residues.

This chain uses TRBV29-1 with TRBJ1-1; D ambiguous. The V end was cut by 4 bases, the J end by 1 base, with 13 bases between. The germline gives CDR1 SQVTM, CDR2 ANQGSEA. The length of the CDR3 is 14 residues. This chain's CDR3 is CSVVGLGRNTEAFF. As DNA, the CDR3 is TGCAGCGTTGTAGGACTGGGTCGGAACACTGAAGCTTTCTTT.

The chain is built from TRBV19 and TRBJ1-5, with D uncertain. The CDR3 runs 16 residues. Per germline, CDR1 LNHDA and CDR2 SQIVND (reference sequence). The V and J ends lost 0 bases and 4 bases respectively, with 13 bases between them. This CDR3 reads CASSIDIRNLNQPQHF. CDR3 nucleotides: TGTGCCAGTAGTATAGATATCAGGAATTTAAATCAGCCCCAGCATTTT. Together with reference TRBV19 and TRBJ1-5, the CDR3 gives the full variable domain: DGGITQSPKYLFRKEGQNVTLSCEQNLNHDAMYWYRQDPGQGLRLIYYSQIVNDFQKGDIAEGYSVSREKKESFPLTVTSAQKNPTAFYLCASSIDIRNLNQPQHFGDGTRLSIL.

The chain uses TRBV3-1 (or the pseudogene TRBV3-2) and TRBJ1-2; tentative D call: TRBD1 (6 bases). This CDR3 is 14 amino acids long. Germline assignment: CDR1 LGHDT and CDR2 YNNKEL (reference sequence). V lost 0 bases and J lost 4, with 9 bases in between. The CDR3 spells CASSQDGGGYGYTF. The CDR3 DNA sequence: TGTGCCAGCAGCCAAGACGGAGGGGGCTATGGCTACACCTTC.

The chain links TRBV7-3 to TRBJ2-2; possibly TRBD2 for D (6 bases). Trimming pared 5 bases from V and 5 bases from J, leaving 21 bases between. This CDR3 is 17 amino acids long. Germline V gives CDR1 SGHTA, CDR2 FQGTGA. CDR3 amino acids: CASSPHMEGSATGELFF. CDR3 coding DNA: TGTGCCAGCAGCCCCCACATGGAGGGTTCGGCTACCGGGGAGCTGTTTTTT.